This TCR beta chain was recorded in a study of PD-L1 blockade in urothelial cancer. Turning to the study itself: Patients arrived having already received 0 to 3 prior chemotherapy regimens.

As for time point: peripheral blood 6 weeks after treatment start. As to this clone: Its matching antigen is unknown.

Findings of the study overall: The study found that durable-benefit patients expanded tumor-associated blood clones more at 3 weeks.

Sequencing was performed with immunoSEQ multiplex PCR; in TCRdb, only in-frame clones are kept and a portion is missing. The data show tens of thousands of clones, with 82% seen just once and 1.6% held by the top ten. The CDR3 sequence is 12 residues long. V dropped 5 bases and J dropped 8; count of bases not matched to a gene: 4. CDR1 MDHEN and CDR2 SYDVKM come from the germline V gene. Sequences were derived from PBMCs, sampled around atezolizumab (anti-PD-L1) treatment. V gene TRBV28 combines with J gene TRBJ1-1; 8 positions agree with TRBD1. The TCR sequence derives from a man between 65 and 79 years old with urothelial cancer. The CDR3 spells CASSRQGREAFF. In DNA form, the CDR3 reads TGTGCCAGCAGTCGACAGGGGCGCGAAGCTTTCTTT. Full variable domain (remainder filled in from reference TRBV28 and TRBJ1-1): DVKVTQSSRYLVKRTGEKVFLECVQDMDHENMFWYRQDPGLGLRLIYFSYDVKMKEKGDIPEGYSVSREKKERFSLILESASTNQTSMYLCASSRQGREAFFGQGTRLTVV.